The clone carrying this T cell receptor (beta chain) showed up many times. As yet, its antigen is unknown. Unsorted libraries were prepared from 2 million PBMCs that had been stored at -80 C. The germline V gene has CDR1 SQVTM and CDR2 ANQGSEA. Trimming stripped 6 bases from V and 4 bases from J, with 10 bases between. The CDR3 extends over 12 amino acids. The data were obtained in a study of neurological immune-mediated disorders. Study-level points and caveats: Private repertoires in all groups were suggested by the absence of shared CDR3 amino acid sequences among expanded clones across subjects. Association with the multiple sclerosis repertoire cluster was not found for any clinical or MRI feature.

The cDNA was generated through 5'RACE incorporating 10-nucleotide random UMIs. TCRdb re-called the 5' RACE reads with MiXCR, one entry per CDR3 protein. The table shows about 55,000 distinct CDR3 sequences, with around 4% occurring only once. The chain recombines TRBV29-1 with TRBJ1-3; unclear D gene. Sequencing was done on a sample of PBMCs. This sequence originates from a young man with multiple sclerosis. CDR3 in DNA: TGCAGCGTCCAATTCCAGGGAAACACCATATATTTT. Its protein product is CSVQFQGNTIYF.